The text below deals with one T cell receptor beta chain. Original data processing: How many nucleated cells were present was estimated from reference gene primer amplification. Assay: immunoSEQ multiplex PCR; the TCRdb copy retains only in-frame clones and omits some. That table gives V, J and clone size, and the DNA gave D and trimming. The data show some 260,000 clones, 75% to 90% seen once. Germline assignment: CDR1 LNHDA and CDR2 SQIVND (reference sequence). The CDR3 runs 12 residues. With 6 bases removed from V and 7 bases from J, the gap between germline ends came to 12 bases. The sample originates from a study of blood T cell repertoires in COVID-19. The Seattle patients joined while their infection was active and were tracked longitudinally afterward.

Source material: peripheral blood. This sequence joins TRBV19 and TRBJ1-1; no reliable D call. The receptor was isolated from a woman in her sixties or seventies with COVID-19, enrolled during active disease. The CDR3 spells CASSPNRFEAFF. CDR3 sequence (DNA): TGTGCCAGTAGCCCCAACCGGTTTGAAGCTTTCTTT. Looking up the rest from reference TRBV19 and TRBJ1-1 gives the full variable domain: DGGITQSPKYLFRKEGQNVTLSCEQNLNHDAMYWYRQDPGQGLRLIYYSQIVNDFQKGDIAEGYSVSREKKESFPLTVTSAQKNPTAFYLCASSPNRFEAFFGQGTRLTVV.